Listed below are T cell receptor beta chains from one sample, sequenced in a study of blood T cell repertoires in COVID-19. Clones were sequenced by immunoSEQ multiplex PCR, and TCRdb holds only the in-frame ones, with some missing. The profile shows about 180,000 clones, 75% to 90% of them singletons. The sample taken for sequencing was peripheral blood. The origin of the receptors is a woman aged 70-85 years with COVID-19, enrolled during active disease. CDR3s include the opening cysteine and the closing phenylalanine or tryptophan. The order of the fields is CDR3 DNA, CDR3 protein, J gene, clone size, V gene, D gene. The D gene is left open where the match is weak. The size field is filled for only some rows; it gives once, few, many or a size class.

DNA: TGTGCCAGCTCATTAGACAGAAACACTGAAGCTTTCTTT
CDR3: CASSLDRNTEAFF
J: TRBJ1-1
size: few
V: TRBV18
D: -

DNA: TGTGCCAGCTCACCACCAGGTCGAGGGCCCTACGAGCAGTACTTC
CDR3: CASSPPGRGPYEQYF
J: TRBJ2-7
size: -
V: TRBV18
D: -

DNA: TGTGCCAGCAGCCCCGGGCCACAACCGGGACAGGGGGCGAGACACGAGCAGTACTTC
CDR3: CASSPGPQPGQGARHEQYF
J: TRBJ2-7
size: -
V: TRBV7-2
D: TRBD1

DNA: TGTGCCAGCAGCCCAGATCGCCCCTCCTACAATGAGCAGTTCTTC
CDR3: CASSPDRPSYNEQFF
J: TRBJ2-1
size: -
V: TRBV11-2
D: -

DNA: TGCAGTGCCCCGAGGGGGCGTGCTTTCTTT
CDR3: CSAPRGRAFF
J: TRBJ1-1
size: -
V: TRBV20-1
D: TRBD1

DNA: TGTGCCAGCACGGACAGGACCACCGGGGAGCTGTTTTTT
CDR3: CASTDRTTGELFF
J: TRBJ2-2
size: -
V: TRBV5-4
D: TRBD1

DNA: TGTGCCAGCAGTTCTAGTGCGGGGGCCTTAGCGCTTTTCTTC
CDR3: CASSSSAGALALFF
J: TRBJ2-1
size: -
V: TRBV6-5
D: -

DNA: TGTGCCAGCAGCGTAGATCAGATCAGCGAGCAGTACTTC
CDR3: CASSVDQISEQYF
J: TRBJ2-7
size: -
V: TRBV9
D: -

DNA: TGTGCCAGCAGCCGTCGGAGGGGGAACACTGAAGCTTTCTTT
CDR3: CASSRRRGNTEAFF
J: TRBJ1-1
size: few
V: TRBV7-2
D: -

DNA: TGTGCCAGCAGCTCCAGCCAAGAGACCCAGTACTTC
CDR3: CASSSSQETQYF
J: TRBJ2-5
size: -
V: TRBV7-2
D: -

DNA: TGTGCCAGCAGCGCCAGGGTGTCCAACACTGAAGCTTTCTTT
CDR3: CASSARVSNTEAFF
J: TRBJ1-1
size: -
V: TRBV9
D: -

DNA: TGTGCCAGCAGCCGGCAGAACACCGGGGAGCTGTTTTTT
CDR3: CASSRQNTGELFF
J: TRBJ2-2
size: -
V: TRBV3-1/TRBV3-2
D: -

DNA: TGTGCCAGCAGCGTCCGACTAGCGGGCGACTACAATGAGCAGTTCTTC
CDR3: CASSVRLAGDYNEQFF
J: TRBJ2-1
size: -
V: TRBV9
D: TRBD2

DNA: TGTGCCAGCAGCGTAGCTGGGAGTGAGCAGTTCTTC
CDR3: CASSVAGSEQFF
J: TRBJ2-1
size: -
V: TRBV9
D: -

DNA: TGTGCCAGCATGTTAAGGGGGCTATTGGAGCAGTACTTC
CDR3: CASMLRGLLEQYF
J: TRBJ2-7
size: -
V: TRBV6-5
D: TRBD1

DNA: TGTGCCAGCAGCCAATTAGCAGGGGGGAACACTGAAGCTTTCTTT
CDR3: CASSQLAGGNTEAFF
J: TRBJ1-1
size: few
V: TRBV16
D: TRBD1

DNA: TGTGCCAGTAGTAATTTAGCGGGAGTCAATGAGCAGTTCTTC
CDR3: CASSNLAGVNEQFF
J: TRBJ2-1
size: -
V: TRBV19
D: TRBD2

DNA: TGTGCCAGCAGTTACCCCCCGGACAGGGGCGGTAGCAATCAGCCCCAGCATTTT
CDR3: CASSYPPDRGGSNQPQHF
J: TRBJ1-5
size: -
V: TRBV6-2/TRBV6-3
D: TRBD1

DNA: TGTGCCAGCAGTCCCACTTCGGAGACCTACAATGAGCAGTTCTTC
CDR3: CASSPTSETYNEQFF
J: TRBJ2-1
size: -
V: TRBV5-4
D: -

DNA: TGTGCCAGCACCCTTCCGGGACAGGGAAAAAAACTGTTTTTT
CDR3: CASTLPGQGKKLFF
J: TRBJ1-4
size: -
V: TRBV28
D: TRBD1

DNA: TGTGCCAGTAGTATTCAGGGATATAGCAATCAGCCCCAGCATTTT
CDR3: CASSIQGYSNQPQHF
J: TRBJ1-5
size: -
V: TRBV19
D: -

DNA: TGTGCCAGCAGCTTGTCCTCAACTAATGAAAAACTGTTTTTT
CDR3: CASSLSSTNEKLFF
J: TRBJ1-4
size: -
V: TRBV7-2
D: -

DNA: TGTGCCAGCAGCCCCAACAACGGGCAGCCCCAGCATTTT
CDR3: CASSPNNGQPQHF
J: TRBJ1-5
size: many
V: TRBV6-2/TRBV6-3
D: -

DNA: TGTGCCAGAAGCCTACGGTCGGGGTCGAGTCCCAATGAGCAGTTCTTC
CDR3: CARSLRSGSSPNEQFF
J: TRBJ2-1
size: -
V: TRBV5-3
D: -

DNA: TGTGCCAGCAGTTACGGACAGGGCGGCTATGGCTACACCTTC
CDR3: CASSYGQGGYGYTF
J: TRBJ1-2
size: -
V: TRBV6-5
D: TRBD1

DNA: TGCGCCAGCAGCTTGATCACGGGGAACACTGAAGCTTTCTTT
CDR3: CASSLITGNTEAFF
J: TRBJ1-1
size: once
V: TRBV5-1
D: -

DNA: TGTGCCAGTAGCCGGGGAACAGGGGGCAGCGGACTCCACTTT
CDR3: CASSRGTGGSGLHF
J: TRBJ1-6
size: -
V: TRBV19
D: TRBD1

DNA: TGTGCCAGCAGTCTTGGTGGGGGCGGCAATCAGCCCCAGCATTTT
CDR3: CASSLGGGGNQPQHF
J: TRBJ1-5
size: -
V: TRBV6-2/TRBV6-3
D: -

DNA: TGTGCCAGCTCACCATCAGCGGGGACCGGAAACACCATATATTTT
CDR3: CASSPSAGTGNTIYF
J: TRBJ1-3
size: -
V: TRBV18
D: -

DNA: TGCAGTGCCCCTAACGGAGATACGCAGTATTTT
CDR3: CSAPNGDTQYF
J: TRBJ2-3
size: -
V: TRBV20-1
D: -

DNA: TGTGCCTGGACGACGGGGGGGGGAGAGACCCAGTACTTC
CDR3: CAWTTGGGETQYF
J: TRBJ2-5
size: -
V: TRBV30
D: TRBD2

DNA: TGTGCCAGCAGTGAGGTCGGGGGTGGCAATCAGCCCCAGCATTTT
CDR3: CASSEVGGGNQPQHF
J: TRBJ1-5
size: -
V: TRBV6-1
D: -

DNA: TGTGCCAGCACGATGGGAGGGAGCACTGAAGCTTTCTTT
CDR3: CASTMGGSTEAFF
J: TRBJ1-1
size: few
V: TRBV12-3/TRBV12-4
D: -

DNA: TGCAGCGTTGTTATTCTATTAAACACTGAAGCTTTCTTT
CDR3: CSVVILLNTEAFF
J: TRBJ1-1
size: -
V: TRBV29-1
D: -

DNA: TGTGCCAGCAGCTTGGGGGGCGCGCTTCCGATTGGGGCCAACGTCCTGACTTTC
CDR3: CASSLGGALPIGANVLTF
J: TRBJ2-6
size: -
V: TRBV5-4
D: -

DNA: TGTGCCAGCAGCCAAGCAGGGCCCTACCTTAGCACAGATACGCAGTATTTT
CDR3: CASSQAGPYLSTDTQYF
J: TRBJ2-3
size: once
V: TRBV3-1/TRBV3-2
D: -

DNA: TGTGCCAGCAGCCGCACGGGAGTGGGGGAGCAGTACTTC
CDR3: CASSRTGVGEQYF
J: TRBJ2-7
size: -
V: TRBV7-2
D: -

DNA: TGTGCCAGCGGCCCTCCTAGCGGGAGCTACAATGAGCAGTTCTTC
CDR3: CASGPPSGSYNEQFF
J: TRBJ2-1
size: -
V: TRBV28
D: TRBD2

DNA: TGTGCCAGTAGTCCGACAAGTTACAATGAGCAGTTCTTC
CDR3: CASSPTSYNEQFF
J: TRBJ2-1
size: -
V: TRBV19
D: -

DNA: TGTGCCAGCAGTTCAGCCCCGGGGACAGGGCCAAACACCATATATTTT
CDR3: CASSSAPGTGPNTIYF
J: TRBJ1-3
size: -
V: TRBV27
D: TRBD1

DNA: TGTGCCAGCAGCGATGGGACAGGGTGGACCGGGGAGCTGTTTTTT
CDR3: CASSDGTGWTGELFF
J: TRBJ2-2
size: -
V: TRBV5-8
D: TRBD1

DNA: TGCGCCACCTCGAAGGCTAGCGGTATTACAGATACGCAGTATTTT
CDR3: CATSKASGITDTQYF
J: TRBJ2-3
size: -
V: TRBV5-1
D: TRBD2

DNA: TGTGCCAGTAGTATAGGTACCAGGGGAAGTGGCTACACCTTC
CDR3: CASSIGTRGSGYTF
J: TRBJ1-2
size: -
V: TRBV19
D: -

DNA: TGTGCCAGTATGATGGGGGGTAAGAATTCACCCCTCCACTTT
CDR3: CASMMGGKNSPLHF
J: TRBJ1-6
size: -
V: TRBV19
D: -

DNA: TGCGCCAGCAGCTCCTTGGAACTAGCGGCCCTCGGGGAGCTGTTTTTT
CDR3: CASSSLELAALGELFF
J: TRBJ2-2
size: -
V: TRBV5-1
D: TRBD2

DNA: TGTGCCAGCAGCTTATTAACTAGCGGGAGCACAGATACGCAGTATTTT
CDR3: CASSLLTSGSTDTQYF
J: TRBJ2-3
size: -
V: TRBV5-4
D: TRBD2

DNA: TGTGCCAGCAGTTGGGGACAGGGGAATGAAAAACTGTTTTTT
CDR3: CASSWGQGNEKLFF
J: TRBJ1-4
size: -
V: TRBV6-5
D: TRBD1

DNA: TGTGCCAGCAGTCCCGGGGACTTTAGCTCCTACAATGAGCAGTTCTTC
CDR3: CASSPGDFSSYNEQFF
J: TRBJ2-1
size: many
V: TRBV28
D: -

DNA: TGCGCCAGCAGCTTGGACGGTGCGAAACCTGCCTACGAGCAGTACTTC
CDR3: CASSLDGAKPAYEQYF
J: TRBJ2-7
size: -
V: TRBV5-1
D: -

DNA: TGTGCCAGCAGTCCCCAGGACAGGGGGGGTGAAAAACTGTTTTTT
CDR3: CASSPQDRGGEKLFF
J: TRBJ1-4
size: -
V: TRBV28
D: TRBD1

DNA: TGTGCCAGCCGGGACTCGAGCTCCTACGAGCAGTACTTC
CDR3: CASRDSSSYEQYF
J: TRBJ2-7
size: -
V: TRBV28
D: -

DNA: TGTGCCAGCAGCTCAGAAACCATGGGACAGTGGGCTGAAGCTTTCTTT
CDR3: CASSSETMGQWAEAFF
J: TRBJ1-1
size: -
V: TRBV21-1
D: -

DNA: TGTGCCAGCTTCCGACAGCTTTACAATGAGCAGTTCTTC
CDR3: CASFRQLYNEQFF
J: TRBJ2-1
size: -
V: TRBV18
D: -

DNA: TGCGCCAGCAGCCAAGAATCAGGGGCAGGGGGCGCCAGGTCCGAGCAGTACTTC
CDR3: CASSQESGAGGARSEQYF
J: TRBJ2-7
size: -
V: TRBV4-3
D: TRBD1